This entry concerns a single T cell receptor (beta chain). The antigen remains undetermined. 60 Vbeta and 13 Jbeta primers were used in PCR. Here immunoSEQ multiplex PCR was the method, and the copy in TCRdb shows in-frame clones only, minus some. The table lists about 160,000 clones, around 80% of them singletons. This sample is part of a study of cytomegalovirus exposure and HLA in healthy donors. As for the study in general: In a previous analysis, 110 million or so unique TCR beta sequences were found from 170 million or so T cells.

Regarding the study as a whole: Follow-up analysis seemed to connect common viral pathogens with several of the most significant clusters identified.

This TCR was sampled from a girl aged 10-17 years in good health and CMV-seropositive. Sequenced sample: PBMCs.

CDR3 loop: CASSLSGAINTDTQYF. The CDR3 region has the DNA TGTGCCAGCAGTTTGTCTGGGGCGATTAACACAGATACGCAGTATTTT. The chain joins TRBV28 to TRBJ2-3; D might be TRBD1 (5 bases). The CDR3 totals 16 residues. CDR1 and CDR2 from the germline V gene are MDHEN and SYDVKM. Trimming pared 3 bases from V and 2 bases from J, leaving 15 bases between.